Included here is one TCR beta chain sequence, with context. Authors' data handling: The assay estimated nucleated cells by amplifying reference gene primers. TCRdb's table, derived via immunoSEQ multiplex PCR, lists solely in-frame clones and lacks some. D and trimming were read from the DNA, whereas the V and J calls and clone size are those reported in that table. This sample has some 50,000 clones, with 77% found just once. CDR1 and CDR2 (germline): LNHNV, YYDKDF (reference sequence). Trimming took 2 bases from V and 0 from J; bases not matched to a gene: 11. The CDR3 has 18 residues. The data were taken from a study of blood T cell repertoires in COVID-19. Across the whole study: Researchers got acute and convalescent COVID-19 samples from the United States, Italy and Spain. Sources were T cells, B-cell-depleted T cells, or PBMCs; the material itself was cDNA or gDNA.

The source material was peripheral blood. The clonotype originates from a human donor with active or convalescent COVID-19. The donor label of this sample is uncertain. V and J are TRBV15 and TRBJ2-3, with 7 nucleotides matching TRBD1. The CDR3 reads CATSRNLPGTASTDTQYF. The CDR3 coding sequence is TGTGCCACCAGCAGAAACCTGCCCGGGACAGCTAGCACAGATACGCAGTATTTT.